The 21 T cell receptor beta chains listed next were all sequenced from one sample in a study of T cell changes during pregnancy in multiple sclerosis. Profiling relied on immunoSEQ multiplex PCR, and the TCRdb table lists in-frame clones only, not all of them. Found here are more than 35,000 clones, around nine tenths of them singletons; the top ten hold 5.9%. Sequences were derived from CD8+ T cells from peripheral blood mononuclear cells, sampled after pregnancy. These receptors were collected from a female donor in good health, enrolled as a control in a pregnancy study.

This rearrangement joins TRBV7-8 to TRBJ2-5; D perhaps matches TRBD1 (6 bases). Trimming left V 4 bases short and J 1 base short, with 13 bases between. In germline, CDR1 is SGHVS, CDR2 FQNEAQ. This CDR3 has 15 amino acids. CDR3 protein: CASSWAGTIQETQYF. The CDR3 bases are TGTGCCAGCAGCTGGGCCGGGACAATCCAAGAGACCCAGTACTTC.

The chain uses TRBV4-3 and TRBJ2-7; 7 positions agree with TRBD2. The trim removed 0 bases at V and 1 base at J, leaving 3 bases unmatched. Germline CDR1 LGHNA, CDR2 YSLEER. This CDR3 comprises 15 residues. Here the CDR3 DNA reads TGCGCCAGCAGCCAAGATTGGGGGGGATCCTACGAGCAGTACTTC. Translated, it gives CASSQDWGGSYEQYF.

V usage is TRBV10-2 and J usage is TRBJ2-1; TRBD1 matches 7 bases. V dropped 7 bases and J dropped 8; count of bases not matched to a gene: 17. The CDR3 length is 16 residues. Germline-derived CDR1 and CDR2 are WSHSY and SAAADI. DNA of the CDR3: TGCGCCAGCACCGAAAGACAGGGATCCGTTTTATATGAGCAGTTCTTC. Translated: CASTERQGSVLYEQFF.

This clone is a singleton in its sample. The rearrangement links TRBV5-1 to TRBJ2-1, with TRBD2 matching 9 bases. Trimming at V came to 4 bases and at J to 8 bases, leaving 10 bases not matched to a gene. This CDR3 is 15 amino acids long. The germline V gene has CDR1 SGHRS and CDR2 YFSETQ. The CDR3 bases are TGCGCCAGCAGCCCCGCGGGGGGGCCTGCCGATGAGCAGTTCTTC. As protein: CASSPAGGPADEQFF.

This clone occurred a few times. The V call is TRBV4-2, the J call TRBJ1-2, with a weak D call TRBD1 (5 bases). The CDR3 is made up of 16 amino acids. Looked up from germline, CDR1 is LGHNA and CDR2 is YNFKEQ. Trimming stripped 0 bases from V and 8 bases from J, with 19 bases between. The CDR3 loop is CASSQDLGTRDKGYTF. As DNA, the CDR3 is TGTGCCAGCAGCCAAGATCTGGGGACGCGGGATAAGGGCTACACCTTC.

This chain links TRBV5-1 with TRBJ1-2; a possible D gene is TRBD1 (6 bases). Germline CDR1 and CDR2: SGHRS and YFSETQ. With 3 bases removed from V and 1 base from J, the gap between germline ends came to 10 bases. The CDR3 spans 14 residues. This CDR3 reads CASSSNRVNYGYTF. The CDR3 region has the DNA TGCGCCAGCAGCTCTAACAGGGTTAACTATGGCTACACCTTC. The entire variable domain, with the rest obtained from reference TRBV5-1 and TRBJ1-2, is as follows: KAGVTQTPRYLIKTRGQQVTLSCSPISGHRSVSWYQQTPGQGLQFLFEYFSETQRNKGNFPGRFSGRQFSNSRSEMNVSTLELGDSALYLCASSSNRVNYGYTFGSGTRLTVV.

The V call is TRBV18, the J call TRBJ2-1, with D maybe TRBD2 (6 bases). V shed 2 bases and J shed 13 bases, with 9 bases lying between them. Germline assignment: CDR1 KGHSH and CDR2 LQKENI. This CDR3 comprises 11 residues. The CDR3 nucleotides read TGTGCCAGCTCACCAGGGGGGAATCAGTTCTTC. The encoded protein is CASSPGGNQFF.

This chain joins TRBV27 and TRBJ2-1, with 12 positions matching TRBD2. With V trimmed by 1 base and J by 9 bases, 4 bases remained unmatched. Germline CDR1 and CDR2: MNHEY and SMNVEV (reference sequence). The CDR3 loop spans 15 amino acids. The CDR3 region has the DNA TGTGCCAGCAGTTTATATGCTAGCGGGGGGGCTGAGCAGTTCTTC. It codes for CASSLYASGGAEQFF.

J is TRBJ2-3 and V is TRBV4-3, with 9 positions matching TRBD2. CDR3 size: 15 residues. Per germline, CDR1 LGHNA and CDR2 YSLEER. The V segment lost 4 bases and the J segment 1 base; nucleotides outside the gene matches: 3. The CDR3 protein is CASSRSSGGTDTQYF. The CDR3 DNA is TGCGCCAGCAGCCGGTCTAGCGGGGGCACAGATACGCAGTATTTT.

This chain uses TRBV5-4 with TRBJ1-1; weak D call: TRBD1 (5 bases). The length of the CDR3 is 13 residues. The germline V gene encodes CDR1 SGHNT and CDR2 YYREEE (reference sequence). With 5 bases removed from V and 8 bases from J, the gap between germline ends came to 16 bases. CDR3 DNA sequence: TGTGCCAGCAGGGACAATACAGGAATCGAAGCTTTCTTT. Its translation is CASRDNTGIEAFF.

The chain recombines TRBV5-1 with TRBJ2-2; 9 bases map to TRBD2. This CDR3 contains 15 residues. Trimming removed 8 bases from V and 6 bases from J; junction bases left unmatched: 11. CDR1 and CDR2 (germline): SGHRS, YFSETQ. The CDR3: CASRDAGGPPGELFF. CDR3 nucleotide sequence: TGCGCCAGTCGGGACGCGGGGGGGCCCCCCGGGGAGCTGTTTTTT.

This clone has just one count. The genes are TRBV4-3 and TRBJ1-5; TRBD1 might be the D (5 bases). The germline V gene has CDR1 LGHNA and CDR2 YSLEER. Trimming removed 1 base at V and 1 base at J, with 8 bases between. The CDR3 runs to 15 residues. CDR3 region: CASSQGRASNQPQHF. CDR3 DNA sequence: TGCGCCAGCAGCCAAGGCAGGGCCAGCAATCAGCCCCAGCATTTT.

J is TRBJ1-6 and V is TRBV7-9; D remains ambiguous. Trimming took off 5 bases at V and 8 bases at J, with 13 bases between the two ends. CDR1 is SEHNR, CDR2 FQNEAQ, per germline (reference sequence). The CDR3 consists of 14 residues. CDR3 region: CASSPPVADSPLHF. The CDR3 bases are TGTGCCAGCAGCCCCCCGGTGGCGGATTCACCCCTCCACTTT.

This clone was seen only a few times. In DNA form, the CDR3 reads TGTGCCTGGAGAGAACAGGGGGACCCTTATGGCTACACCTTC. It is translated as CAWREQGDPYGYTF. The V call is TRBV30, the J call TRBJ1-2; TRBD1 matches 8 bases. In germline, CDR1 is GTSNPN, CDR2 SVGIG (reference sequence). V lost 3 bases to trimming and J lost 5 bases; unmatched junction nucleotides: 8. This CDR3 is 14 amino acids long. Using reference TRBV30 and TRBJ1-2 for the parts outside the CDR3, the full variable domain is SQTIHQWPATLVQPVGSPLSLECTVEGTSNPNLYWYRQAAGRGLQLLFYSVGIGQISSEVPQNLSASRPQDRQFILSSKKLLLSDSGFYLCAWREQGDPYGYTFGSGTRLTVV.

This rearrangement joins TRBV19 to TRBJ1-2; D is undetermined. Germline lookup yields CDR1 LNHDA and CDR2 SQIVND (reference sequence). This CDR3 is built from 15 residues. Trimming took 7 bases from V and 5 from J, leaving 20 bases between them. Here the CDR3 reads CASTRTGYRLYGYTF. The CDR3 DNA sequence: TGTGCCAGTACCCGAACGGGGTACCGATTATATGGCTACACCTTC.

V is TRBV4-3 and J is TRBJ2-3; 10 bases map to TRBD2. J lost 0 bases, V lost 2 bases, and 2 bases had no gene match. The CDR3 runs to 16 residues. Germline V gives CDR1 LGHNA, CDR2 YSLEER. DNA for the CDR3: TGCGCCAGCAGCCAAACTAGCGGGGTCAGCACAGATACGCAGTATTTT. Translated, it gives CASSQTSGVSTDTQYF.

The genes are TRBV29-1 and TRBJ1-2; unclear D gene. Looked up from germline, CDR1 is SQVTM and CDR2 is ANQGSEA. This CDR3 contains 11 residues. The V and J ends lost 5 bases and 4 bases respectively, with 8 bases between them. The CDR3 DNA reads as TGCAGCGTTATAGAATCCTATGGCTACACCTTC. Translated, it gives CSVIESYGYTF.

The chain has TRBV7-3 and TRBJ2-3; D is perhaps TRBD2 (6 bases). This CDR3 has 14 amino acids. CDR1 is SGHTA, CDR2 FQGTGA, per germline. Trimming removed 4 bases from V and 1 base from J, with 9 bases in between. The CDR3 DNA reads TGTGCCAGCAGCTCAGCGGGCGGCACAGATACGCAGTATTTT. This codes for CASSSAGGTDTQYF.

The gene calls are TRBV2 and TRBJ2-5, with 8 bases matching TRBD1. The J call is in doubt because the DNA end fits TRBJ2-7 better. The CDR3 sequence is 19 residues long. The germline CDR1 and CDR2 sequences are SNHLY and FYNNEI. CDR3 bases: TGTGCCAGCAAGGGGAACAGGGGGTTCAGGGGCCCGCGGGGCTACGAGCAGTACTTC. It codes for CASKGNRGFRGPRGYEQYF.

The J gene is TRBJ1-2, the V gene TRBV2, with 9 bases fitting TRBD1. There are 17 residues in the CDR3. After removal of 4 bases from V and 8 bases from J, the junction contained 17 bases not matched to a gene. CDR1 is SNHLY, CDR2 FYNNEI, per germline. CDR3 amino acids: CASSAESASQGAYGYTF. CDR3 in DNA: TGTGCCAGCAGTGCCGAATCCGCATCACAGGGGGCTTACGGCTACACCTTC.

The chain couples TRBV6-4 to TRBJ2-3; D ambiguous. V was shortened by 3 bases and J by 2 bases, with 12 bases between the two germline ends. Germline V lookup: CDR1 MRHNA, CDR2 SNTAGT. The CDR3 spans 15 residues. The CDR3, as DNA: TGTGCCAGCAGTGAGGGTAGCACTTCCACAGATACGCAGTATTTT. Translating gives CASSEGSTSTDTQYF.